This T cell receptor beta chain was observed in a study of blood T cell repertoires in COVID-19. Study at large: The cDNA or gDNA used as material had been derived from T cells, B-cell-depleted T cells, or PBMCs.

The authors' processing: Amplification of reference gene primers was used by the study to estimate nucleated cell counts. Profiling relied on immunoSEQ multiplex PCR, and the TCRdb table lists in-frame clones only, not all of them. For V, J and clone size, that table is used; D and trimming come from the DNA. The sample yields around 110,000 clones, 90% seen once. The sample consisted of peripheral blood. The clonotype was recovered from a human donor with active COVID-19. The donor label of this sample is uncertain.

In nucleotides, the CDR3 is TGTGCCAGCAGTCCCCGGACAGGGATGACCTACGAGCAGTACTTC. It yields the protein CASSPRTGMTYEQYF. V usage is TRBV27 and J usage is TRBJ2-7; 8 bases fit TRBD1. The J segment lost 2 bases and the V segment lost 5 bases, leaving 8 bases of the junction unmatched. Germline values: CDR1 MNHEY, CDR2 SMNVEV (reference sequence). The CDR3 loop spans 15 amino acids.